This TCR beta chain appears in the sequencing data of a study of CD8 T cells in ankylosing spondylitis. Overall study findings and caveats: The clones that were linked to disease were reported to be significantly enriched in matched synovial fluid samples from ankylosing spondylitis patients. What seemed typical of ankylosing spondylitis blood was a TCR beta motif built from several highly homologous variants. Disease-linked clones were CD8+ and relatively rare in peripheral blood.

With respect to this clonotype: Its specificity is not known.

Making use of molecular barcodes, quantitative 5'-RACE generated TCR beta libraries. In TCRdb, the 5' RACE reads were re-called with MiXCR into one record per CDR3 protein. The table has nearly 250,000 distinct CDR3 sequences, under 35% seen once; the top ten hold around 4.4%. This clonotype was obtained from a male donor with ankylosing spondylitis or in good health (not recorded which). Sequenced: blood, either unsorted or a sorted T cell fraction (not recorded which).

CDR3 region: CRPRRIQETQYF. The CDR3 DNA follows: TGCAGACCCCGAAGAATCCAAGAGACCCAGTACTTC. The chain employs TRBV29-1 and TRBJ2-5; D gene unclear. The CDR3 extends over 12 amino acids. Germline CDR1 and CDR2: SQVTM and ANQGSEA.